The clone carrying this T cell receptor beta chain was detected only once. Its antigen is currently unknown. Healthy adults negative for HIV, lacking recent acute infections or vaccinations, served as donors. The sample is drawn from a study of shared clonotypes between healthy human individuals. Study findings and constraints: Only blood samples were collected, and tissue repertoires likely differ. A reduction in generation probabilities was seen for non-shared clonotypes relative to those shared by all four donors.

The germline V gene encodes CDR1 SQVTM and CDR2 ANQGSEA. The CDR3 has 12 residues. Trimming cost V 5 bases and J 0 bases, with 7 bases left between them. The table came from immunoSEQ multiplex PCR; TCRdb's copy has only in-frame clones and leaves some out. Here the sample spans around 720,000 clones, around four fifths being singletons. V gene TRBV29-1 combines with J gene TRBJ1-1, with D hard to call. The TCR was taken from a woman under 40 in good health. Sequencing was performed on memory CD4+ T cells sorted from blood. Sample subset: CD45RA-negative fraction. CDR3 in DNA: TGCAGCGTTTTTCCGTTGAACACTGAAGCTTTCTTT. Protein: CSVFPLNTEAFF.